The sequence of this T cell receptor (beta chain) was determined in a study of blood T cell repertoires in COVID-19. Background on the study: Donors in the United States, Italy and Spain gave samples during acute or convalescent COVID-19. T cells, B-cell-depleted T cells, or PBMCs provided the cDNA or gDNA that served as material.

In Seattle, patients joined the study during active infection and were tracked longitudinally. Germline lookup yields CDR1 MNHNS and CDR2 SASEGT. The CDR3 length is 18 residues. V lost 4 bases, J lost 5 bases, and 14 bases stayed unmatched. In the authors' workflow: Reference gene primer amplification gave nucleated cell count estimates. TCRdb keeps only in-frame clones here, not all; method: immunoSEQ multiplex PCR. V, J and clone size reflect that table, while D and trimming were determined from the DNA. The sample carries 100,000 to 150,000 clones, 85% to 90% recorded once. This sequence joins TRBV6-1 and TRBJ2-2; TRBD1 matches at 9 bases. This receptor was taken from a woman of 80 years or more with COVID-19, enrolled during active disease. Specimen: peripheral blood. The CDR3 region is CASSATPGTGSRTGELFF. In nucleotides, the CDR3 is TGTGCCAGCAGTGCGACCCCCGGGACAGGGTCGAGAACCGGGGAGCTGTTTTTT.